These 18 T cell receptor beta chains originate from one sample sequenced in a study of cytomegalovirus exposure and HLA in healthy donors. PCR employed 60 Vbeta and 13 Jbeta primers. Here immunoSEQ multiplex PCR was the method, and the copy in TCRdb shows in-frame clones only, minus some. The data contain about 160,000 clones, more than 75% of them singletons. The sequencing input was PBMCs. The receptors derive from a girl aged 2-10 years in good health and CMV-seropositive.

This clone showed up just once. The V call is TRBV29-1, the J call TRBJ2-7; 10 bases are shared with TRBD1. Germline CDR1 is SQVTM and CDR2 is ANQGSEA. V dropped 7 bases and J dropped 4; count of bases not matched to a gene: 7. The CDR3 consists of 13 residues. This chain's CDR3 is CSASGTGEYEQYF. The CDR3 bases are TGCAGCGCCTCTGGGACAGGGGAATACGAGCAGTACTTC.

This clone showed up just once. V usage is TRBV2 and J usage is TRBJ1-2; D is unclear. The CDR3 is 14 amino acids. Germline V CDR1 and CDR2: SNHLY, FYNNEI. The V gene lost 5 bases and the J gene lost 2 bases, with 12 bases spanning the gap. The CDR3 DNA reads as TGTGCCAGCAGTAGGTGGCAGGTAAACTATGGCTACACCTTC. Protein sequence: CASSRWQVNYGYTF.

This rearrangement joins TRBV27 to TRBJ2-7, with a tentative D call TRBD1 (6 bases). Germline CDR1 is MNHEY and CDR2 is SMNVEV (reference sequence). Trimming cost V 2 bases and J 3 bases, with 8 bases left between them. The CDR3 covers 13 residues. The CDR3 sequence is CASSLGQYYEQYF. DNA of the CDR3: TGTGCCAGCAGTTTAGGACAGTACTACGAGCAGTACTTC.

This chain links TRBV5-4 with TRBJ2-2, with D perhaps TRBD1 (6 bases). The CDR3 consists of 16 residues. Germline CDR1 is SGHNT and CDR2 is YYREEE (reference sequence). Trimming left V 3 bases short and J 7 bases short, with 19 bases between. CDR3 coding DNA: TGTGCCAGCAGCTCCCGAATAGTACAGGGTGGCGGGGAGCTGTTTTTT. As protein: CASSSRIVQGGGELFF.

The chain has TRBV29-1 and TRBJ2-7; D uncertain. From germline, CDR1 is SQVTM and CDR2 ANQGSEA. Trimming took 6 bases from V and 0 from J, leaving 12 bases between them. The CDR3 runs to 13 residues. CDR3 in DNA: TGCAGCGTCTCCTTTTCGAGCTCCTACGAGCAGTACTTC. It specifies CSVSFSSSYEQYF.

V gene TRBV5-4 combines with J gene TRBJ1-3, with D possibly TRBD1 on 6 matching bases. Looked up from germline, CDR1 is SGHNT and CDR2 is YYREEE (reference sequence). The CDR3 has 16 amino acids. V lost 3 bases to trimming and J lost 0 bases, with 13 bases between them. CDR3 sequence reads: CASSSGQPYSGNTIYF. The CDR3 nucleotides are TGTGCCAGCAGCTCCGGACAGCCTTACTCTGGAAACACCATATATTTT.

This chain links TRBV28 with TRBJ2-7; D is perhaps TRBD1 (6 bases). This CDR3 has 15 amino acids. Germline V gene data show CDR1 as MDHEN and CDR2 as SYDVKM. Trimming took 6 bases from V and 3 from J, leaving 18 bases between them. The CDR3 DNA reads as TGTGCCAGCAGCCTAAGGCAGACAGGATTCTACGAGCAGTACTTC. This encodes CASSLRQTGFYEQYF.

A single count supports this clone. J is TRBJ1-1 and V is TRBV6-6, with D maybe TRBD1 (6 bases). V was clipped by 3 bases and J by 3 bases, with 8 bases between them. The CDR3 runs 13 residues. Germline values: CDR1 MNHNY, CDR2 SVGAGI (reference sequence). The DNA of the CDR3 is TGTGCCAGCAGTTATAACAGGGACACTGAAGCTTTCTTT. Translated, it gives CASSYNRDTEAFF.

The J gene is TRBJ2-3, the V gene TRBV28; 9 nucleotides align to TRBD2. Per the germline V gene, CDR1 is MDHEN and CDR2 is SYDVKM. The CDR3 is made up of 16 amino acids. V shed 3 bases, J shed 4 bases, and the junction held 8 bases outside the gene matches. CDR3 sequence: CASSLFSGSPPDTQYF. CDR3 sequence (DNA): TGTGCCAGCAGTTTGTTTAGCGGGAGCCCCCCAGATACGCAGTATTTT.

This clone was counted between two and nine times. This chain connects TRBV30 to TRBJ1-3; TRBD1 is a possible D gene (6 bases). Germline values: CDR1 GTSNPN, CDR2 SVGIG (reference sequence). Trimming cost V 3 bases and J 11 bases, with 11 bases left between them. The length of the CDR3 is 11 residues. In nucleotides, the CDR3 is TGTGCCTGGAGCGTAGGACAGCCCATATATTTT. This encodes CAWSVGQPIYF.

CDR3 sequence reads: CASSLAVEREMWNEQFF. CDR3 DNA: TGTGCCAGCAGCTTGGCCGTAGAGCGGGAGATGTGGAATGAGCAGTTCTTC. The chain carries TRBV5-6 and TRBJ2-1; 8 nucleotides match TRBD2. With V trimmed by 0 bases and J by 7 bases, 12 bases remained unmatched. This CDR3 comprises 17 residues. In germline, CDR1 is SGHDT, CDR2 YYEEEE.

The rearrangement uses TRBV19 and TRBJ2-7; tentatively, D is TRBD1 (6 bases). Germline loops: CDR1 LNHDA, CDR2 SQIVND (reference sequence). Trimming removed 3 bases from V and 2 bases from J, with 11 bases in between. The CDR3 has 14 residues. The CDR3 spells CASSMIGQTYEQYF. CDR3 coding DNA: TGTGCCAGTAGTATGATAGGACAGACCTACGAGCAGTACTTC. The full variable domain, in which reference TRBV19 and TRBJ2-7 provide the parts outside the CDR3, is DGGITQSPKYLFRKEGQNVTLSCEQNLNHDAMYWYRQDPGQGLRLIYYSQIVNDFQKGDIAEGYSVSREKKESFPLTVTSAQKNPTAFYLCASSMIGQTYEQYFGPGTRLTVT.

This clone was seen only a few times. The CDR3 sequence is CSVEFPDSTYEQYF. DNA of the CDR3: TGCAGCGTTGAATTTCCAGACAGCACCTACGAGCAGTACTTC. The chain couples TRBV29-1 to TRBJ2-7; TRBD1 might be the D (5 bases). Trimming shortened V by 2 bases and J by 2 bases, and 13 bases separated the two germline ends. The CDR3 covers 14 residues. Germline loops: CDR1 SQVTM, CDR2 ANQGSEA.

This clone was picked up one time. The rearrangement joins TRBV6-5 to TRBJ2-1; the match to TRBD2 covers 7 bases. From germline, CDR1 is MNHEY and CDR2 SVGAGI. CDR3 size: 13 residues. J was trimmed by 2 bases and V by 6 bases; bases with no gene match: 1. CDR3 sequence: CASSTSAYNEQFF. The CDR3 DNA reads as TGTGCCAGCAGCACTAGCGCCTACAATGAGCAGTTCTTC.

The CDR3 protein is CATSPPGTLSYEQYF. The CDR3 DNA sequence: TGTGCCACCAGCCCCCCCGGGACTCTCTCCTACGAGCAGTACTTC. The chain couples TRBV15 to TRBJ2-7; D might be TRBD2 (6 bases). Trimming took off 5 bases at V and 0 bases at J, with 14 bases between the two ends. Germline values: CDR1 LNHNV, CDR2 YYDKDF (reference sequence). The CDR3 length is 15 residues.

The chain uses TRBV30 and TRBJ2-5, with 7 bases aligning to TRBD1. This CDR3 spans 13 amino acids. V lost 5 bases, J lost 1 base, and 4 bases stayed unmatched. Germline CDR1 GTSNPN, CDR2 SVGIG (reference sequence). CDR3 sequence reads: CAWGGQFQETQYF. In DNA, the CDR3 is TGTGCCTGGGGGGGACAGTTCCAAGAGACCCAGTACTTC.

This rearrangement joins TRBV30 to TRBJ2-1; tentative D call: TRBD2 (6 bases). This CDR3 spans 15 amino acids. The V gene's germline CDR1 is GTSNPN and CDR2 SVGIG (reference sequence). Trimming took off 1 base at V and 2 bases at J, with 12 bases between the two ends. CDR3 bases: TGTGCCTGGAGTGACGGGACTTCGCCCTACAATGAGCAGTTCTTC. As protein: CAWSDGTSPYNEQFF.

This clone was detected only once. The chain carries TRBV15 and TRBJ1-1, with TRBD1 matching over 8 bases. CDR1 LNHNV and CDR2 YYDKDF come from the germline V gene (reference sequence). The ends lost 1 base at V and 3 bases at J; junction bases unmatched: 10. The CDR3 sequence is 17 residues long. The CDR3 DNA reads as TGTGCCACCAGCAGAGCCGGGGACAGGTGGGCGGACACTGAAGCTTTCTTT. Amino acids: CATSRAGDRWADTEAFF.